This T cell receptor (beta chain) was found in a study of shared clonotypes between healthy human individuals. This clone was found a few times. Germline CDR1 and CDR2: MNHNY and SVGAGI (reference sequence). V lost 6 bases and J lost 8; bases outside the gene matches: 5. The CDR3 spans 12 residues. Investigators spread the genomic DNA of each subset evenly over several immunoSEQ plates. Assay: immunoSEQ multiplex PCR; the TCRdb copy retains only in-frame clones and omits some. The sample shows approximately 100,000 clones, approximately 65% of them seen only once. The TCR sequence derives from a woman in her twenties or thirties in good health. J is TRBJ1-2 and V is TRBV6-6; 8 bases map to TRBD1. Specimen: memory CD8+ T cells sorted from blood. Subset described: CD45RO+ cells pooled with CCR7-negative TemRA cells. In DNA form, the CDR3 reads TGTGCCAGCAGACGACAGGGGCGCGGCTACACCTTC. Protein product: CASRRQGRGYTF.